One T cell receptor beta chain is described in this entry. This sample is part of a study of blood T cell repertoires in COVID-19. The wider study: PBMCs, B-cell-depleted T cells, or T cells were the source of the cDNA or gDNA that made up the material.

The CDR3 length is 17 residues. The Seattle site enrolled patients during active infection and followed them longitudinally. Produced via immunoSEQ multiplex PCR; TCRdb's table is partial and in-frame only. The sample holds 200,000 to 250,000 clones, 83% seen once. The chain joins TRBV12-1 to TRBJ2-2; no DNA check was done on the table's D call, TRBD2. TRBV12-1 is labeled a pseudogene. What was sequenced was peripheral blood. This TCR was sampled from a woman in her 30s with COVID-19, enrolled during active disease. This CDR3 is CASRESGIPKDTGELFF. In DNA form, the CDR3 reads TGTGCCAGCAGGGAATCGGGGATCCCTAAGGACACCGGGGAGCTGTTTTTT.